One TCR beta chain is described in this entry. The source of the sample is a study of PD-L1 blockade in urothelial cancer. Study context: Researchers found blood samples held a median of approximately 150,000 T cells.

Each PCR reaction had synthetic TCR analog templates spiked into it. Data came from immunoSEQ multiplex PCR; TCRdb stores just in-frame clones and leaves some out. In the table there are 70,000 to 90,000 clones, roughly 84% of which are singletons. Deletions cut 8 bases from V and 5 bases from J, with 15 bases between. Germline V lookup: CDR1 WSHSY, CDR2 SAAADI. The CDR3 consists of 13 residues. Sample time point: pretreatment peripheral blood. The source of this sequence is a man aged 55 to 70 with urothelial cancer. The sample was PBMCs, taken around atezolizumab (anti-PD-L1) treatment. The V and J genes are TRBV10-2 and TRBJ1-1; no firm D call. CDR3 in DNA: TGCGCCAGCTCCGATAAGGGAGTGACTGAAGCTTTCTTT. This codes for CASSDKGVTEAFF.